Listed here are 14 T cell receptor beta chains from one sample, sequenced in a study of Graves' ophthalmopathy and Graves' hyperthyroidism. Amplification of TCR beta CDR3 regions used RNA transcripts. An opening RT-PCR round employed HTBI primers and preceded a second-round multiplex PCR. Using its own MiXCR run on the multiplex PCR reads, TCRdb lists one record per CDR3 protein. The table lists hundreds of thousands of distinct CDR3 sequences, roughly 39% of them singletons, with more than 2.5% in the top ten. The specimen sequenced was peripheral blood. These receptors came from an adult man with Graves' ophthalmopathy.

The sample holds many counts of this clonotype. The rearrangement uses TRBV12-3 or TRBV12-4 and TRBJ1-5, with 11 bases identical to TRBD1. The CDR3 is 15 residues long. The V gene end was trimmed by 6 bases and the J gene end by 5 bases; junction bases not matched to a gene: 6. CDR3 region: CASSPGQGGYQPQHF. The CDR3 DNA reads as TGTGCCAGCAGCCCGGGACAGGGGGGCTATCAGCCCCAGCATTTT.

V is TRBV12-3 or TRBV12-4 and J is TRBJ2-7; 8 nucleotides line up with TRBD2. Trimming took 4 bases from V and 2 from J; bases not matched to a gene: 10. The CDR3 consists of 16 residues. The CDR3 loop is CASSSPRVAGTYEQYF. DNA of the CDR3: TGTGCCAGCAGTTCCCCCCGGGTAGCGGGGACCTACGAGCAGTACTTC.

The chain recombines TRBV9 with TRBJ2-5; TRBD2 agrees at 7 bases. Germline CDR1 and CDR2: SGDLS and YYNGEE. This CDR3 region has 14 residues. Trimming cost V 4 bases and J 5 bases; bases outside gene matches: 8. The chain's CDR3 is CASSLSWGGETQYF. The CDR3 nucleotides read TGTGCCAGCAGCCTCTCCTGGGGGGGGGAGACCCAGTACTTC.

This clonotype was seen ten or more times. The chain has TRBV7-2 and TRBJ2-7; unclear D gene. The CDR3 is 13 amino acids. The germline V gene has CDR1 SGHTA and CDR2 FQGNSA. The V end was cut by 5 bases, the J end by 6 bases, with 14 bases between. The CDR3 spells CASSPRLKGEQYF. For the CDR3, the DNA is TGTGCCAGCAGCCCCCGCCTGAAGGGCGAGCAGTACTTC.

In its sample, this clonotype was seen many times. This chain links TRBV14 with TRBJ1-1, with D possibly matching TRBD1 (6 bases). V gave up 2 bases and J gave up 5 bases, with 12 bases separating them. The CDR3 extends over 14 amino acids. Germline CDR1 and CDR2: SGHDN and FVKESK. The CDR3 sequence: CASSQNRVGTEAFF. CDR3 bases: TGTGCCAGCAGCCAAAACAGGGTCGGGACTGAAGCTTTCTTT.

Many counts were recorded for this clonotype. The rearrangement joins TRBV5-6 to TRBJ2-7, with D tentatively TRBD1 (6 bases). This CDR3 comprises 13 residues. V dropped 2 bases and J dropped 3 bases, with 9 bases sitting between them. Germline CDR1 reads SGHDT; CDR2 reads YYEEEE. For the CDR3, the DNA is TGTGCCAGCAGCTTAGGACAGCTCTACGAGCAGTACTTC. Amino acid sequence: CASSLGQLYEQYF.

This clonotype was seen more than once but under ten times. The chain links TRBV19 to TRBJ1-2; D is uncertain. Germline V CDR1 and CDR2: LNHDA, SQIVND (reference sequence). The V and J ends lost 3 bases and 1 base respectively, with 21 bases between them. This CDR3 comprises 18 residues. In nucleotides, the CDR3 is TGTGCCAGTAGTATGATATCAGGCGACCTACGATATAACTATGGCTACACCTTC. Amino acid sequence: CASSMISGDLRYNYGYTF.

Note on this clonotype: The CDR3 ends on some other residue instead of the conserved phenylalanine or tryptophan, so this is likely a read error. The limits of the CDR3 on the DNA are not certain, so only TCRdb's listed CDR3 is given. The V call is TRBV7-8, the J call TRBJ2-7. The CDR3 spans 10 amino acids, including both terminal residues. The V gene's germline CDR1 is SGHVS and CDR2 FQNEAQ. This CDR3 is CASSPRRRGT.

CDR3 sequence: CASSQTTEGQETQYF. CDR3 nucleotide sequence: TGCGCCAGCAGCCAGACGACGGAGGGGCAAGAGACCCAGTACTTC. The chain employs TRBV4-3 and TRBJ2-5, with TRBD2 as a possible D gene (6 bases). The germline V and J ends were trimmed by 3 bases and 2 bases, with 13 bases remaining between them. CDR1 and CDR2 (germline): LGHNA, YSLEER. The CDR3 totals 15 residues.

This clonotype was observed many times. V is TRBV9 and J is TRBJ2-7, with D perhaps TRBD2 (5 bases). The CDR3 runs 13 residues. The germline CDR1 and CDR2 sequences are SGDLS and YYNGEE. V gave up 3 bases and J gave up 2 bases, with 9 bases separating them. CDR3 bases: TGTGCCAGCAGCGACGGGGAAACCTACGAGCAGTACTTC. Amino acid sequence: CASSDGETYEQYF.

The V gene is TRBV11-2, the J gene TRBJ2-2; tentative D call: TRBD1 (6 bases). CDR3 size: 16 residues. V was clipped by 3 bases and J by 5 bases, with 16 bases between them. In germline, CDR1 is SGHAT, CDR2 FQNNGV. In DNA form, the CDR3 reads TGTGCCAGCAGCTTCTATGGGGGCGGTAGGACCGGGGAGCTGTTTTTT. Translation: CASSFYGGGRTGELFF.

This clonotype showed up many times. The chain couples TRBV19 to TRBJ1-2, with 7 bases identical to TRBD1. This CDR3 has 14 amino acids. V lost 8 bases to trimming and J lost 1 base; unmatched junction nucleotides: 7. CDR1 LNHDA and CDR2 SQIVND come from the germline V gene (reference sequence). CDR3 bases: TGTGCCAGTCAACGGACAGGTTATAACTATGGCTACACCTTC. Its translation: CASQRTGYNYGYTF. Supplemented by reference TRBV19 and TRBJ1-2, the full variable domain reads DGGITQSPKYLFRKEGQNVTLSCEQNLNHDAMYWYRQDPGQGLRLIYYSQIVNDFQKGDIAEGYSVSREKKESFPLTVTSAQKNPTAFYLCASQRTGYNYGYTFGSGTRLTVV.

This clonotype has ten or more counts. The chain employs TRBV19 and TRBJ1-1, with 8 positions matching TRBD1. This CDR3 region has 14 residues. Unmatched junction bases numbered 5, after V lost 3 bases and J lost 5 bases. The germline CDR1 and CDR2 sequences are LNHDA and SQIVND (reference sequence). CDR3 in DNA: TGTGCCAGTAGTATTCAGGGGGCAGTTACTGAAGCTTTCTTT. Residues: CASSIQGAVTEAFF.

This clonotype came up once. This may stem from a read error, because a much larger clone lies one nucleotide away. The V gene is TRBV12-3 or TRBV12-4, the J gene TRBJ1-1; 7 bases agree with TRBD1. The CDR3 contains 14 residues. The CDR3, as DNA: TGTGCCAGCAGCGCCGACAGGGTTGGGACTGAAGCTTACTTT. It specifies CASSADRVGTEAYF.